A selection of T cell receptor beta chains follows, all from one sample in a study of CD8 T cells in ankylosing spondylitis. MiXCR, run by TCRdb on the 5' RACE reads, gives a single entry per CDR3 protein. The sample yields 150,000 to 200,000 distinct CDR3 sequences, 13% seen once. Sequences were obtained from blood, either unsorted or a sorted T cell fraction (not recorded which). The origin of the receptors is a female donor with ankylosing spondylitis or in good health (not recorded which). Both conserved end residues are part of each CDR3. The order of the fields is J gene, clone size, D gene, V gene, CDR3 length, CDR3 DNA, CDR3 protein. The D gene is left open where the match is weak. Size values are once, few and many counts, or a class for expanded clones, and some rows have none.

j_call: TRBJ2-7
clone_size: many
d_call: -
v_call: TRBV3-1
cdr3_length: 13
cdr3_nt: TGTGCCAGCAGCCAAGATTTTAATGGGGAGCAGTACTTC
cdr3_aa: CASSQDFNGEQYF

j_call: TRBJ2-3
clone_size: many
d_call: TRBD2
v_call: TRBV28
cdr3_length: 18
cdr3_nt: TGTGCCAGCAGTTCACTAGCGGGAGGGCCTGGGGTTCCAGATACGCAGTATTTT
cdr3_aa: CASSSLAGGPGVPDTQYF

j_call: TRBJ1-1
clone_size: many
d_call: -
v_call: TRBV7-6
cdr3_length: 14
cdr3_nt: TGTGCCAGCAGCAGAGAGCCGGGGAACACTGAAGCTTTCTTT
cdr3_aa: CASSREPGNTEAFF

j_call: TRBJ1-6
clone_size: many
d_call: -
v_call: TRBV2
cdr3_length: 12
cdr3_nt: TGTGCCAGCAGTGACAGCGCCTTTACCCTCCACTTT
cdr3_aa: CASSDSAFTLHF

j_call: TRBJ1-2
clone_size: many
d_call: -
v_call: TRBV4-2
cdr3_length: 15
cdr3_nt: TGTGCCAGCAGTCCCCAGAGCAGGGGAGTTGAAGGCTACACCTTC
cdr3_aa: CASSPQSRGVEGYTF

j_call: TRBJ2-1
clone_size: few
d_call: -
v_call: TRBV7-2
cdr3_length: 15
cdr3_nt: TGTGCCAGCAGCTTGTTTCACAGATCCTACAATGAGCAGTTCTTC
cdr3_aa: CASSLFHRSYNEQFF

j_call: TRBJ2-1
clone_size: many
d_call: -
v_call: TRBV5-1
cdr3_length: 14
cdr3_nt: TGCGCCAGCAGCTCGGGACTCGCTCCGGATGAGCAGTTCTTC
cdr3_aa: CASSSGLAPDEQFF

j_call: TRBJ1-3
clone_size: -
d_call: -
v_call: TRBV2
cdr3_length: 15
cdr3_nt: TGTGCCAGCAGGAGGGACACCAGCTCTGGAAACACCATATATTTT
cdr3_aa: CASRRDTSSGNTIYF

j_call: TRBJ2-5
clone_size: many
d_call: TRBD2
v_call: TRBV3-1
cdr3_length: 15
cdr3_nt: TGTGCCAGCAGCCTTATAGCGGGAGCTGTGGAGACCCAGTACTTC
cdr3_aa: CASSLIAGAVETQYF

j_call: TRBJ2-7
clone_size: many
d_call: TRBD1
v_call: TRBV19
cdr3_length: 14
cdr3_nt: TGTGCCAGTAGGCCCCGGGGACAGACCTACGAGCAGTACTTC
cdr3_aa: CASRPRGQTYEQYF

j_call: TRBJ2-2
clone_size: many
d_call: -
v_call: TRBV6-2/TRBV6-3
cdr3_length: 16
cdr3_nt: TGTGCCAGCTCCCCCCTCGTGGGGGGCAGCACCGGGGAGCTGTTTTTT
cdr3_aa: CASSPLVGGSTGELFF

j_call: TRBJ1-6
clone_size: many
d_call: -
v_call: TRBV7-6
cdr3_length: 17
cdr3_nt: TGTGCCAGCAGCTTAGGCAGGGAGCGCACCTATAATTCACCCCTCCACTTT
cdr3_aa: CASSLGRERTYNSPLHF

j_call: TRBJ2-2
clone_size: -
d_call: -
v_call: TRBV7-3
cdr3_length: 12
cdr3_nt: TGTGCCGGCAGCTCATACACCGGGGAGCTGTTTTTT
cdr3_aa: CAGSSYTGELFF

j_call: TRBJ2-3
clone_size: -
d_call: -
v_call: TRBV4-3
cdr3_length: 16
cdr3_nt: TGCGCCAGCAGCCAAAGTTCTACCGGGACATTAAATACGCAGTATTTT
cdr3_aa: CASSQSSTGTLNTQYF

j_call: TRBJ2-7
clone_size: -
d_call: TRBD2
v_call: TRBV7-3
cdr3_length: 18
cdr3_nt: TGTGCCAGCAGCTCCCCAACTAGCGGGAGATCCCCTAGCTACGAGCAGTACTTC
cdr3_aa: CASSSPTSGRSPSYEQYF

j_call: TRBJ2-7
clone_size: -
d_call: -
v_call: TRBV29-1
cdr3_length: 11
cdr3_nt: TGCAGCGTTGAAGGGGCAGGAAGGCTGTACTTC
cdr3_aa: CSVEGAGRLYF

j_call: TRBJ2-1
clone_size: many
d_call: TRBD1
v_call: TRBV12-3/TRBV12-4
cdr3_length: 15
cdr3_nt: TGTGCCAGCAGTAAAGGGGGGACAGGCGACAATGAGCAGTTCTTC
cdr3_aa: CASSKGGTGDNEQFF

j_call: TRBJ2-7
clone_size: few
d_call: -
v_call: TRBV7-6
cdr3_length: 12
cdr3_nt: TGTGCCAGCGCCCAGTCTTTGGGAGAGGAGTACTTC
cdr3_aa: CASAQSLGEEYF

j_call: TRBJ2-7
clone_size: many
d_call: TRBD1
v_call: TRBV18
cdr3_length: 15
cdr3_nt: TGTGCCAGCTCACCACCGGGACAGGGAGGGTCCGAGCAGTACTTC
cdr3_aa: CASSPPGQGGSEQYF

j_call: TRBJ2-5
clone_size: many
d_call: TRBD2
v_call: TRBV7-2
cdr3_length: 15
cdr3_nt: TGTGCCAGCAGCCTAACTAGCGGTCCATCGGGGACCCAGTACTTC
cdr3_aa: CASSLTSGPSGTQYF

j_call: TRBJ2-4
clone_size: -
d_call: -
v_call: TRBV7-9
cdr3_length: 16
cdr3_nt: TGTGCCAGCAGCCACGGGGACGGAATAGCCAAAAACATTCAGTACTTC
cdr3_aa: CASSHGDGIAKNIQYF

j_call: TRBJ1-5
clone_size: -
d_call: -
v_call: TRBV30
cdr3_length: 12
cdr3_nt: TGTGCCGGAGGACAGCGCAATCAGCCCCAGCATTTT
cdr3_aa: CAGGQRNQPQHF

j_call: TRBJ2-1
clone_size: many
d_call: -
v_call: TRBV6-1
cdr3_length: 14
cdr3_nt: TGTGCCAGCGACCGGGAGAGCTCCTACAATGAGCAGTTCTTC
cdr3_aa: CASDRESSYNEQFF

j_call: TRBJ2-1
clone_size: many
d_call: TRBD2
v_call: TRBV3-1
cdr3_length: 14
cdr3_nt: TGTGCCAGCAGCCTCACTAGCGGGAGTGATGAGCAGTTCTTC
cdr3_aa: CASSLTSGSDEQFF

j_call: TRBJ1-2
clone_size: -
d_call: -
v_call: TRBV19
cdr3_length: 13
cdr3_nt: TGTGCCAGTACCACGTCGTTCCTCTATGGCTACACCTTC
cdr3_aa: CASTTSFLYGYTF

j_call: TRBJ1-2
clone_size: many
d_call: -
v_call: TRBV13
cdr3_length: 15
cdr3_nt: TGTGCCAGCAGCCGCCGACAGTCTGAAACCTATGGCTACACCTTC
cdr3_aa: CASSRRQSETYGYTF

j_call: TRBJ2-7
clone_size: -
d_call: TRBD1
v_call: TRBV7-9
cdr3_length: 13
cdr3_nt: TGTGCCAGCAGCTGGACAGGGGTTAACGAGCAGTACTTC
cdr3_aa: CASSWTGVNEQYF

j_call: TRBJ2-7
clone_size: many
d_call: -
v_call: TRBV12-3/TRBV12-4
cdr3_length: 13
cdr3_nt: TGTGCCAGCAGTCTTTTTGGCCGTCTTGAGCAGTACTTC
cdr3_aa: CASSLFGRLEQYF

j_call: TRBJ2-1
clone_size: many
d_call: TRBD2
v_call: TRBV5-1
cdr3_length: 18
cdr3_nt: TGCGCCAGCAGCCCAGGACTAGCGGGAGGGAGCTCCTACAATGAGCAGTTCTTC
cdr3_aa: CASSPGLAGGSSYNEQFF

j_call: TRBJ2-5
clone_size: many
d_call: TRBD2
v_call: TRBV5-1
cdr3_length: 14
cdr3_nt: TGCGCCAGCAGCTTGGTAAGCGGGGAAGAGACCCAGTACTTC
cdr3_aa: CASSLVSGEETQYF

j_call: TRBJ2-1
clone_size: many
d_call: TRBD2
v_call: TRBV7-9
cdr3_length: 15
cdr3_nt: TGTGCCAGCGGGACTAGCGGGACTCAAGTGGGTGAGCAGTTCTTC
cdr3_aa: CASGTSGTQVGEQFF

j_call: TRBJ2-1
clone_size: few
d_call: TRBD2
v_call: TRBV6-4
cdr3_length: 13
cdr3_nt: TGTGCCAGCAGTGAACTAGCGGGAGGGCACCAGTTCTTC
cdr3_aa: CASSELAGGHQFF

j_call: TRBJ2-7
clone_size: few
d_call: -
v_call: TRBV9
cdr3_length: 15
cdr3_nt: TGTGCCAGCAGCCCCCTAAGCGGAAGCTCCTACGAGCAGTACTTC
cdr3_aa: CASSPLSGSSYEQYF

j_call: TRBJ1-2
clone_size: many
d_call: -
v_call: TRBV19
cdr3_length: 14
cdr3_nt: TGTGCCAGTACCTCTGGGCCCACCCACTATGGCTACACCTTC
cdr3_aa: CASTSGPTHYGYTF

j_call: TRBJ2-7
clone_size: few
d_call: -
v_call: TRBV18
cdr3_length: 14
cdr3_nt: TGTGCCAGCTCACCACGCAGGGACTCCTACGAGCAGTACTTC
cdr3_aa: CASSPRRDSYEQYF

j_call: TRBJ2-3
clone_size: -
d_call: TRBD2
v_call: TRBV7-2
cdr3_length: 15
cdr3_nt: TGTGCCAGCAGCTGGGGACTAGCGGGAGGAGCTACGCAGTATTTT
cdr3_aa: CASSWGLAGGATQYF

j_call: TRBJ2-7
clone_size: -
d_call: TRBD2
v_call: TRBV7-9
cdr3_length: 15
cdr3_nt: TGTGCCAGCAGCTTAGGTCTTAGCGGGTACTACGAGCAGTACTTC
cdr3_aa: CASSLGLSGYYEQYF

j_call: TRBJ1-5
clone_size: few
d_call: -
v_call: TRBV5-6
cdr3_length: 15
cdr3_nt: TGTGCCAGCAGCTTCGGGGCTAATAGCAATCAGCCCCAGCATTTT
cdr3_aa: CASSFGANSNQPQHF

j_call: TRBJ1-3
clone_size: many
d_call: -
v_call: TRBV11-3
cdr3_length: 15
cdr3_nt: TGTGCCAGCAGCTCTGGCAGGGGTGCTGGAAACACCATATATTTT
cdr3_aa: CASSSGRGAGNTIYF

j_call: TRBJ1-5
clone_size: -
d_call: TRBD1
v_call: TRBV12-3/TRBV12-4
cdr3_length: 16
cdr3_nt: TGTGCCAGCAGTGATGGGACAGGGCTTACCAATCAGCCCCAGCATTTT
cdr3_aa: CASSDGTGLTNQPQHF

j_call: TRBJ1-5
clone_size: -
d_call: -
v_call: TRBV7-6
cdr3_length: 13
cdr3_nt: TGTGCCAGCAGCTTAAGGTTGGGGCAGCCCCAGCATTTT
cdr3_aa: CASSLRLGQPQHF

j_call: TRBJ2-1
clone_size: -
d_call: TRBD2
v_call: TRBV5-6
cdr3_length: 16
cdr3_nt: TGTGCCAGCAGCTTGTCTTTTAGCGGGGGTTCGAATGAGCAGTTCTTC
cdr3_aa: CASSLSFSGGSNEQFF

j_call: TRBJ2-5
clone_size: many
d_call: TRBD2
v_call: TRBV12-3/TRBV12-4
cdr3_length: 16
cdr3_nt: TGTGCCAGCAGTTTTTTCAGCGGGAGGGTTCAAGAGACCCAGTACTTC
cdr3_aa: CASSFFSGRVQETQYF

j_call: TRBJ1-5
clone_size: few
d_call: -
v_call: TRBV12-3/TRBV12-4
cdr3_length: 12
cdr3_nt: TGTGCCAGCAGTTGGACTAATCAGCCCCAGCATTTT
cdr3_aa: CASSWTNQPQHF

j_call: TRBJ2-1
clone_size: many
d_call: -
v_call: TRBV3-1
cdr3_length: 14
cdr3_nt: TGTGCCAGCAGCCCTCCGCCCCCCGGGGATGAGCAGTTCTTC
cdr3_aa: CASSPPPPGDEQFF

j_call: TRBJ2-2
clone_size: -
d_call: -
v_call: TRBV4-2
cdr3_length: 14
cdr3_nt: TGTGCCAGCAGCCATCCCGCCCGGTCCGGGGAGCTGTTTTTT
cdr3_aa: CASSHPARSGELFF

j_call: TRBJ2-3
clone_size: many
d_call: -
v_call: TRBV3-1
cdr3_length: 15
cdr3_nt: TGTGCCAGCAGCCAACAGCGGCCTCGGGCAGATACGCAGTATTTT
cdr3_aa: CASSQQRPRADTQYF

j_call: TRBJ2-3
clone_size: -
d_call: TRBD2
v_call: TRBV20-1
cdr3_length: 16
cdr3_nt: TGCAGTGCTAGACGCACCGAAAGCGGGGACACAGATACGCAGTATTTT
cdr3_aa: CSARRTESGDTDTQYF

j_call: TRBJ1-6
clone_size: many
d_call: -
v_call: TRBV9
cdr3_length: 15
cdr3_nt: TGTGCCAGCAGCTTCCGAGGGGGGGTTAATTCACCCCTCCACTTT
cdr3_aa: CASSFRGGVNSPLHF

j_call: TRBJ2-7
clone_size: -
d_call: -
v_call: TRBV19
cdr3_length: 15
cdr3_nt: TGTGCCAGTAAAGCCCGGGCAGGGAGCTCCTACGAGCAGTACTTC
cdr3_aa: CASKARAGSSYEQYF

j_call: TRBJ1-1
clone_size: many
d_call: -
v_call: TRBV11-3
cdr3_length: 13
cdr3_nt: TGTGCCAGCAGCACGAGGGCCAAAACTGAAGCTTTCTTT
cdr3_aa: CASSTRAKTEAFF

j_call: TRBJ2-1
clone_size: many
d_call: TRBD2
v_call: TRBV6-2/TRBV6-3
cdr3_length: 14
cdr3_nt: TGTGCCAGCAGACGGACTAGTGGTGTTAATGAGCAGTTCTTC
cdr3_aa: CASRRTSGVNEQFF

j_call: TRBJ2-7
clone_size: few
d_call: -
v_call: TRBV5-1
cdr3_length: 16
cdr3_nt: TGCGCCAGCAGCTCCGGACTATTCCTAGGGAATTACGAGCAGTACTTC
cdr3_aa: CASSSGLFLGNYEQYF